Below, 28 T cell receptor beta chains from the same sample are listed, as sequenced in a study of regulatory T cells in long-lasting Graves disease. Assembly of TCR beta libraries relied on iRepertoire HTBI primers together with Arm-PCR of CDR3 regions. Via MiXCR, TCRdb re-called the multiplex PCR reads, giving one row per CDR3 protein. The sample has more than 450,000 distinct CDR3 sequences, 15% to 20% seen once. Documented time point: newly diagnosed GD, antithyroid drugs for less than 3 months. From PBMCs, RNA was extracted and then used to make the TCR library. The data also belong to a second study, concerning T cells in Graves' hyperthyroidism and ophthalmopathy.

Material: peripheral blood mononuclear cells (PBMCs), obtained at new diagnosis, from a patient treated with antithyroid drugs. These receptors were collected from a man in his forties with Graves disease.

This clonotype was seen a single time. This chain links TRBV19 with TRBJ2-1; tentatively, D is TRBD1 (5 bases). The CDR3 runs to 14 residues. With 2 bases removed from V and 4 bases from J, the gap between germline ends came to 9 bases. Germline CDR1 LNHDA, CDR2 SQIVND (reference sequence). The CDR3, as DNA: TGTGCCAGTAGTATAATAGGGGCTTACAATGAGCAGTTCTTC. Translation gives CASSIIGAYNEQFF.

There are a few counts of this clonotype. The CDR3 sequence is CASSVAGGIGWETQYF. Written as DNA, the CDR3 is TGTGCCAGCAGCGTAGCTGGAGGCATCGGGTGGGAGACCCAGTACTTC. V gene TRBV9 combines with J gene TRBJ2-5; maybe TRBD2 (5 bases). Germline CDR1 reads SGDLS; CDR2 reads YYNGEE. The CDR3 spans 16 residues. V was clipped by 0 bases and J by 5 bases, with 17 bases between them.

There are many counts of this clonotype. The CDR3 DNA reads TGTGCCAGCAGTTTGGGACAGGCCTCCTACAATGAGCAGTTCTTC. It encodes CASSLGQASYNEQFF. The rearrangement links TRBV28 to TRBJ2-1, with 8 bases identical to TRBD1. Germline lookup yields CDR1 MDHEN and CDR2 SYDVKM. The trim removed 3 bases at V and 0 bases at J, leaving 1 base unmatched. The CDR3 runs to 15 residues.

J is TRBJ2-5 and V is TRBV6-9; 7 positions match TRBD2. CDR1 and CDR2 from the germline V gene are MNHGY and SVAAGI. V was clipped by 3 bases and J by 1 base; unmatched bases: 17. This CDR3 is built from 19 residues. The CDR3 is CASSYMRLAGTPFQETQYF. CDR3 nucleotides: TGTGCCAGCAGTTACATGAGACTAGCAGGCACACCCTTCCAAGAGACCCAGTACTTC.

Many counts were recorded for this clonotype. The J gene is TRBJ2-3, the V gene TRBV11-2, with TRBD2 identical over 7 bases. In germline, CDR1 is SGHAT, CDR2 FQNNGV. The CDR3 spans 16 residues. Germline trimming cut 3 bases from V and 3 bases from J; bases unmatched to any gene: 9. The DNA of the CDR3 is TGTGCCAGCAGCTTGGCGGCGGGAGCGAAGACAGATACGCAGTATTTT. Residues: CASSLAAGAKTDTQYF.

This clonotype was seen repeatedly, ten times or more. This chain's CDR3 is CASSEQREGHTEAFF. CDR3 DNA: TGTGCCAGCAGTGAACAACGGGAGGGGCACACTGAAGCTTTCTTT. V is TRBV2 and J is TRBJ1-1, with D possibly TRBD1 on 5 matching bases. The ends were cut back, 2 bases at V and 3 bases at J, with 13 bases in the middle. The CDR3 sequence is 15 residues long. The germline V gene has CDR1 SNHLY and CDR2 FYNNEI. Variable domain in full (rest from reference TRBV2 and TRBJ1-1): EPEVTQTPSHQVTQMGQEVILRCVPISNHLYFYWYRQILGQKVEFLVSFYNNEISEKSEIFDDQFSVERPDGSNFTLKIRSTKLEDSAMYFCASSEQREGHTEAFFGQGTRLTVV.

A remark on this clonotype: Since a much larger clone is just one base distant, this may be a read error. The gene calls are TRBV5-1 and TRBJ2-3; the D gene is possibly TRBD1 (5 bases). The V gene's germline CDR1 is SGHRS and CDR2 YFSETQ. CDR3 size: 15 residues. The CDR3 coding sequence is TGCGCCAGCGGCTTGTTTGGGGCCCGCACAGATACGCAGTATTTT. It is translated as CASGLFGARTDTQYF.

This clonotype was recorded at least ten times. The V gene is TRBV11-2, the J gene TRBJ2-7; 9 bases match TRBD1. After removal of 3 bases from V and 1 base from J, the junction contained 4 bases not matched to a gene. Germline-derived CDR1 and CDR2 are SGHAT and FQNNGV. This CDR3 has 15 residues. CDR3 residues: CASSLNRGPSYEQYF. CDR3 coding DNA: TGTGCCAGCAGCTTGAACAGGGGGCCTTCCTACGAGCAGTACTTC.

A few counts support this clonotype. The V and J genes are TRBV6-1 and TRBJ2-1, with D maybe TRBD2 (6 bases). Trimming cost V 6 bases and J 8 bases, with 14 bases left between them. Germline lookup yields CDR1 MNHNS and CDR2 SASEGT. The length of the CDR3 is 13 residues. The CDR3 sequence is CASRETGVDEQFF. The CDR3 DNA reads TGTGCCAGCAGGGAGACGGGGGTGGATGAGCAGTTCTTC.

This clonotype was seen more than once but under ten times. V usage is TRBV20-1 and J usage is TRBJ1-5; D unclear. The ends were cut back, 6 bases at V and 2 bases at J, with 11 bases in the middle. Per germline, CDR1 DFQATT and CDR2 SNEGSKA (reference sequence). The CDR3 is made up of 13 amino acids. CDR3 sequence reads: CSASSPGNQPQHF. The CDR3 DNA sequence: TGCAGTGCATCTAGTCCGGGCAATCAGCCCCAGCATTTT.

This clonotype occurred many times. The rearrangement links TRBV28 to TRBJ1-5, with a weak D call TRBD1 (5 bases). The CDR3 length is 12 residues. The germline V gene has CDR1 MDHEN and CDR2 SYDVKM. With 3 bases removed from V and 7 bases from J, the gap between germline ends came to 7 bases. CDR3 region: CASSFGAQPQHF. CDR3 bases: TGTGCCAGCAGTTTTGGGGCGCAGCCCCAGCATTTT. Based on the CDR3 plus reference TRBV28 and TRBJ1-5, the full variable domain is DVKVTQSSRYLVKRTGEKVFLECVQDMDHENMFWYRQDPGLGLRLIYFSYDVKMKEKGDIPEGYSVSREKKERFSLILESASTNQTSMYLCASSFGAQPQHFGDGTRLSIL.

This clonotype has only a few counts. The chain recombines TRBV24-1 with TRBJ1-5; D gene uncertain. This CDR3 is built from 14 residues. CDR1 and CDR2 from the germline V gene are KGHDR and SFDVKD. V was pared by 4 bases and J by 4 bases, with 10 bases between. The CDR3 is CATSEHDINQPQHF. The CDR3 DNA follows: TGTGCCACCAGTGAGCATGATATTAATCAGCCCCAGCATTTT.

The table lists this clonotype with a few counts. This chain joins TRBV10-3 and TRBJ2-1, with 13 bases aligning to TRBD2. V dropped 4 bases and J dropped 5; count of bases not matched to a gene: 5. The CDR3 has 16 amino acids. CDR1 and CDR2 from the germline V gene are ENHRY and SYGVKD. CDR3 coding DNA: TGTGCCATCAGTGTACTAGCGGGAGGGAACCACAATGAGCAGTTCTTC. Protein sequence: CAISVLAGGNHNEQFF.

DNA for the CDR3: TGCGCCAGCAGTGAGGGCGCGGGGTACGACAATGAGCAGTTCTTC. It codes for CASSEGAGYDNEQFF. The genes are TRBV10-1 and TRBJ2-1; D perhaps matches TRBD2 (6 bases). The CDR3 is 15 amino acids. The germline V gene encodes CDR1 WNHNN and CDR2 SYGVQD (reference sequence). The V end lost 2 bases, the J end lost 5 bases, and 13 bases lay between the germline ends.

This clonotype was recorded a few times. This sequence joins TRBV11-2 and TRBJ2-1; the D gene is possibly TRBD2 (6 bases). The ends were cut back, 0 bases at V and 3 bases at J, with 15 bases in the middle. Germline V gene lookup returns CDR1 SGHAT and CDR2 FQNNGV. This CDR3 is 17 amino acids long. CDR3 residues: CASSLEGVGTRYNEQFF. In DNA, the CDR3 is TGTGCCAGCAGCTTAGAAGGGGTCGGGACTCGCTACAATGAGCAGTTCTTC.

As DNA, the CDR3 is TGCGCCAGCAGCTTCGGTTGGGGGGAGCATGGCTACACCTTC. It translates to CASSFGWGEHGYTF. The V gene is TRBV5-1, the J gene TRBJ1-2; weak D call: TRBD1 (5 bases). The germline V gene has CDR1 SGHRS and CDR2 YFSETQ. The CDR3 contains 14 residues. V lost 2 bases and J 6 bases, leaving 14 bases between the germline ends.

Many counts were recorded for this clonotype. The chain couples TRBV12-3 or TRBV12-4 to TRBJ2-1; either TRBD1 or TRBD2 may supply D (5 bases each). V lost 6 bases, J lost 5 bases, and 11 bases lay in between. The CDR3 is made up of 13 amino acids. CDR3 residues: CASRPGRHNEQFF. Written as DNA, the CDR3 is TGTGCCAGCAGGCCGGGACGCCACAATGAGCAGTTCTTC.

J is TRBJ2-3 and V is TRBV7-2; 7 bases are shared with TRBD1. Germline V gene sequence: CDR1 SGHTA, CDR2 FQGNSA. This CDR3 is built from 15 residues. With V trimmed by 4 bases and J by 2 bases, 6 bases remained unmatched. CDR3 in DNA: TGTGCCAGCAGCTCGGGACAGACTTACACAGATACGCAGTATTTT. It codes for CASSSGQTYTDTQYF.

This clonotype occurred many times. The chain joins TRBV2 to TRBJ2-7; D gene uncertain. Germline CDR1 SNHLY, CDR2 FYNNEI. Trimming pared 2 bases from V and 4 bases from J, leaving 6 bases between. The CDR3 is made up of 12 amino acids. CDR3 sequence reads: CASSESRYEQYF. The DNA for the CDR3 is TGTGCCAGCAGTGAAAGTCGGTACGAGCAGTACTTC.

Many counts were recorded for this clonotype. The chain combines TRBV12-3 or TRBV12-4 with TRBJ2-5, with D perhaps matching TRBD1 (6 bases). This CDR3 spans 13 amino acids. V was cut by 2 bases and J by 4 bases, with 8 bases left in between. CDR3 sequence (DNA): TGTGCCAGCAGTTTAATGGGGGCAGAGACCCAGTACTTC. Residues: CASSLMGAETQYF.

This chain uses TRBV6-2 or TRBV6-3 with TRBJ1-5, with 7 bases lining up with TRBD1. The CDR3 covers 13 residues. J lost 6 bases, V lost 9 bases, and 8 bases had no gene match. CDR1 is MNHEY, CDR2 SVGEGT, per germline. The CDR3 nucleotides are TGTGCCAGTCGACAGGGTTTAGTTCAGCCCCAGCATTTT. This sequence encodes CASRQGLVQPQHF.

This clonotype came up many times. The CDR3 loop reads CASSLAPGAGTGELFF. Here the CDR3 DNA reads TGTGCCAGCAGTTTAGCACCGGGGGCTGGGACCGGGGAGCTGTTTTTT. This sequence joins TRBV12-3 or TRBV12-4 and TRBJ2-2; D could derive from TRBD1 or TRBD2 (6 bases each). Deletions cut 0 bases from V and 5 bases from J, with 13 bases between. This CDR3 comprises 16 residues.

The DNA of the CDR3 is TGTGCCAGCAGTTTTCCCGACAGGTCTGAGCAGTTCTTC. Its translation: CASSFPDRSEQFF. V and J are TRBV12-3 or TRBV12-4 and TRBJ2-1; the D gene is possibly TRBD1 (6 bases). V was cut by 3 bases and J by 9 bases, with 12 bases left in between. The CDR3 loop spans 13 amino acids.

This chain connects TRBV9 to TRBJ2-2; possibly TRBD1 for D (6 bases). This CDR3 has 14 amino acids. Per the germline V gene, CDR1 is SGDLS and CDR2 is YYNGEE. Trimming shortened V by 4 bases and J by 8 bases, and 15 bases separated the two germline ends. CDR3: CASSFRGQAGELFF. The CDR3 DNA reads TGTGCCAGCAGCTTCAGGGGCCAAGCGGGGGAGCTGTTTTTT.

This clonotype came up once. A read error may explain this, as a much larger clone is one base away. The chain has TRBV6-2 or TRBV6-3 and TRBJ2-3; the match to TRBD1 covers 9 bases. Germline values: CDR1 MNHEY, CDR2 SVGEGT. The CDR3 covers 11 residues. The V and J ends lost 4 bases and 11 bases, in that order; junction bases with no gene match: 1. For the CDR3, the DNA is TGTGCCAGCAGTTTGACAGGGGGGCAGTATTTT. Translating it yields CASSLTGGQYF.

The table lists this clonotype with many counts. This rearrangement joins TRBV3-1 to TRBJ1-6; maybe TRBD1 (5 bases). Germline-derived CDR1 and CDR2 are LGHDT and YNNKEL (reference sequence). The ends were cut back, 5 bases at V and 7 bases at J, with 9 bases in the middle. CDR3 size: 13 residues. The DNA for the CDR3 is TGTGCCAGCAGCACAGGAGACAATTCACCCCTCCACTTT. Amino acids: CASSTGDNSPLHF.

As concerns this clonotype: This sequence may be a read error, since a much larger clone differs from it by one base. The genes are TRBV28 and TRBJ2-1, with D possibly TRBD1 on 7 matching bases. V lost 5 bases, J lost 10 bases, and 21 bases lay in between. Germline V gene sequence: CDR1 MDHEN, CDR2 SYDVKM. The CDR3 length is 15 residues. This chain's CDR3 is CASSPGGTASYEQFF. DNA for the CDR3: TGTGCCAGCAGTCCCGGCGGGACAGCTTCCTACGAGCAGTTCTTC.

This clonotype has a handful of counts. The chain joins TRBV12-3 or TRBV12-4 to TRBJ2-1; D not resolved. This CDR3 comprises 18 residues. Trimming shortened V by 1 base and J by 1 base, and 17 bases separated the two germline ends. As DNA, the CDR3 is TGTGCCAGCAGTTTAGATCGTTGGCGGACGAGTTCCTACAATGAGCAGTTCTTC. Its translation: CASSLDRWRTSSYNEQFF.